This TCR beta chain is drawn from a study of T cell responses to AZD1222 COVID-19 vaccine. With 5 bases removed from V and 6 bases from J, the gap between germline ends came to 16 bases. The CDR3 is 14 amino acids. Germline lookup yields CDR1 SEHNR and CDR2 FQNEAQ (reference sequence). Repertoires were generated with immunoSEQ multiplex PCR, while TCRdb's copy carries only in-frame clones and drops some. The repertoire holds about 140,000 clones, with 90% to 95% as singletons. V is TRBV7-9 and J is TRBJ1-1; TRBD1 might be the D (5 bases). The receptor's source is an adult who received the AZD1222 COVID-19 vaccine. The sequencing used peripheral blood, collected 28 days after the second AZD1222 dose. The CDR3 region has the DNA TGTGCCAGCAGCGAGAGCCAGGGTAGCGCTGAAGCTTTCTTT. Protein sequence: CASSESQGSAEAFF. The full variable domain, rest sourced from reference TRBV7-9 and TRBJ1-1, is DTGVSQNPRHKITKRGQNVTFRCDPISEHNRLYWYRQTLGQGPEFLTYFQNEAQLEKSRLLSDRFSAERPKGSFSTLEIQRTEQGDSAMYLCASSESQGSAEAFFGQGTRLTVV.